This T cell receptor (beta chain) was documented in a study of long-term antiretroviral therapy in people with HIV. Before they underwent DNA extraction, samples held roughly 0.9-11 million cryopreserved PBMC. Per the germline V gene, CDR1 is SGHNT and CDR2 is YYREEE (reference sequence). The CDR3 has 14 residues. Trimming pared 5 bases from V and 6 bases from J, leaving 18 bases between. Researchers report immunoSEQ v3.0 was run at survey level. Method: immunoSEQ multiplex PCR; TCRdb's copy keeps in-frame clones and lacks some. The data show 40,000 to 60,000 clones, about 81% seen once. The TCR originated in a woman aged 18-29 years with HIV. The sample in question was unsorted PBMCs, obtained 0.8 years after starting antiretroviral therapy. The chain is built from TRBV5-4 and TRBJ2-7; possibly TRBD2 for D (5 bases). CDR3 bases: TGTGCCAGCAGTTTTGCGGGTCGGGGAACCGAGCAGTACTTC. Translation: CASSFAGRGTEQYF.